A selection of T cell receptor beta chains follows, all from one sample in a study of regulatory T cells in long-lasting Graves disease. One entry per CDR3 protein, called by TCRdb with MiXCR from the multiplex PCR reads. The sample yields about 400,000 distinct CDR3 sequences, approximately 15% seen once. Another study also made use of these data, one on T cells in Graves' hyperthyroidism and ophthalmopathy.

The sample here was peripheral blood mononuclear cells (PBMCs), taken at new diagnosis, from a patient treated with antithyroid drugs. All receptors come from a woman aged 40 to 50 with Graves disease. Each CDR3 is given with its conserved first and last residue. The D gene is left open where the match is weak. Part of the rows lack a size; the others show once, few, many or a class for expanded clones.

D: TRBD1; V: TRBV18; J: TRBJ2-7; size: many; CDR3: CASSPDRGPDEQYF; DNA: TGTGCCAGCTCACCGGACAGGGGGCCGGACGAGCAGTACTTC
D: TRBD1; V: TRBV4-1; J: TRBJ2-2; size: NA; CDR3: CASSHEVQGTGELFF; DNA: TGCGCCAGCAGCCATGAGGTACAGGGGACCGGGGAGCTGTTTTTT
D: NA; V: TRBV5-1; J: TRBJ1-2; size: many; CDR3: CASSPADSFGETFYGYTF; DNA: TGCGCCAGCAGCCCAGCCGACAGCTTTGGGGAAACCTTCTATGGCTACACCTTC
D: TRBD2; V: TRBV6-1; J: TRBJ2-7; size: many; CDR3: CATRGAGGTYEQYF; DNA: TGTGCCACCCGAGGGGCGGGAGGCACCTACGAGCAGTACTTC
D: NA; V: TRBV10-2; J: TRBJ2-1; size: many; CDR3: CASRRFSYNEQFF; DNA: TGCGCCAGCAGAAGGTTCTCCTACAATGAGCAGTTCTTC
D: NA; V: TRBV28; J: TRBJ1-1; size: many; CDR3: CASSTTVGDTEAFF; DNA: TGTGCCAGCAGTACGACAGTCGGGGACACTGAAGCTTTCTTT
D: TRBD2; V: TRBV6-2/TRBV6-3; J: TRBJ2-1; size: few; CDR3: CASSWTSGSGNEQFF; DNA: TGTGCCAGCAGTTGGACTAGCGGGAGTGGAAATGAGCAGTTCTTC
D: TRBD1; V: TRBV27; J: TRBJ1-1; size: NA; CDR3: CASSPRGPDTEAFF; DNA: TGTGCCAGCAGTCCCAGGGGGCCTGACACTGAAGCTTTCTTT
D: TRBD2; V: TRBV19; J: TRBJ2-5; size: many; CDR3: CASSMSGRKETQYF; DNA: TGTGCCAGTAGTATGAGCGGGAGGAAGGAGACCCAGTACTTC
D: NA; V: TRBV7-2; J: TRBJ1-4; size: many; CDR3: CASSDVINEKLFF; DNA: TGTGCCAGCAGCGACGTTATTAATGAAAAACTGTTTTTT
D: NA; V: TRBV12-5; J: TRBJ1-1; size: many; CDR3: CAIKVDRPNTEAFF; DNA: TGTGCTATTAAGGTCGACAGGCCGAACACTGAAGCTTTCTTT
D: NA; V: TRBV28; J: TRBJ1-1; size: many; CDR3: CASSLSWSGRGTEAFF; DNA: TGTGCCAGCAGTTTATCCTGGTCGGGGAGGGGGACTGAAGCTTTCTTT
D: NA; V: TRBV28; J: TRBJ2-7; size: many; CDR3: CASSLGGAHYEQYF; DNA: TGTGCCAGCAGCCTTGGAGGGGCCCACTACGAGCAGTACTTC
D: NA; V: TRBV5-1; J: TRBJ2-7; size: NA; CDR3: CASSLNAGEGYEQYF; DNA: TGCGCCAGCAGCTTAAATGCAGGGGAGGGTTACGAGCAGTACTTC
D: NA; V: TRBV19; J: TRBJ2-3; size: NA; CDR3: CASSPHKSTDTQYF; DNA: TGTGCCAGTAGTCCACACAAAAGCACAGATACGCAGTATTTT
D: NA; V: TRBV18; J: TRBJ2-1; size: many; CDR3: CASSDNEQFF; DNA: TGTGCCAGCAGTGACAATGAGCAGTTCTTC
D: NA; V: TRBV10-3; J: TRBJ1-2; size: NA; CDR3: CAISESRVGYTF; DNA: TGTGCCATCAGTGAGTCCCGGGTTGGCTACACCTTC
D: TRBD2; V: TRBV7-8; J: TRBJ2-5; size: NA; CDR3: CTSSPTRTSGSWQEAQYF; DNA: TGTACCAGCAGCCCGACCCGGACTAGCGGGAGTTGGCAGGAGGCCCAGTACTTC
D: TRBD2; V: TRBV10-3; J: TRBJ2-7; size: many; CDR3: CAISESGASGKYEQYF; DNA: TGTGCCATCAGTGAGTCAGGGGCTAGCGGGAAGTACGAGCAGTACTTC
D: NA; V: TRBV30; J: TRBJ2-1; size: many; CDR3: CAWSVLRDNEQFF; DNA: TGTGCCTGGAGTGTACTTCGGGACAATGAGCAGTTCTTC
D: NA; V: TRBV27; J: TRBJ1-6; size: many; CDR3: CASSKGYNSPLHF; DNA: TGTGCCAGCAGTAAGGGCTATAATTCACCCCTCCACTTT
D: NA; V: TRBV12-3/TRBV12-4; J: TRBJ2-4; size: many; CDR3: CASSIDIGNIQYF; DNA: TGTGCCAGCAGTATTGACATCGGGAACATTCAGTACTTC
D: TRBD1; V: TRBV11-2; J: TRBJ2-2; size: NA; CDR3: CASSPKQGASTGELFF; DNA: TGTGCCAGCAGCCCGAAACAGGGGGCGAGCACCGGGGAGCTGTTTTTT
D: TRBD2; V: TRBV30; J: TRBJ2-3; size: many; CDR3: CACLRAGTDTQYF; DNA: TGTGCCTGTCTGCGAGCGGGAACAGATACGCAGTATTTT
D: TRBD2; V: TRBV18; J: TRBJ2-2; size: NA; CDR3: CASSPPSSGFGVTGELFF; DNA: TGTGCCAGCTCACCACCCTCTAGCGGTTTTGGTGTGACCGGGGAGCTGTTTTTT
D: NA; V: TRBV13; J: TRBJ2-1; size: many; CDR3: CASSSRDNEQFF; DNA: TGTGCCAGCAGCTCGAGAGACAATGAGCAGTTCTTC
D: NA; V: TRBV18; J: TRBJ1-3; size: few; CDR3: CASSMFMAVGAGNTIYF; DNA: TGTGCCAGCTCAATGTTCATGGCCGTGGGCGCTGGAAACACCATATATTTT
D: TRBD2; V: TRBV11-1; J: TRBJ2-1; size: many; CDR3: CASSLGLAGFNEQFF; DNA: TGTGCCAGCAGCCTAGGACTAGCAGGGTTCAATGAGCAGTTCTTC
D: NA; V: TRBV19; J: TRBJ2-4; size: many; CDR3: CASTTTVTKNIQYF; DNA: TGTGCCAGTACCACGACAGTTACCAAAAACATTCAGTACTTC
D: NA; V: TRBV25-1; J: TRBJ1-3; size: few; CDR3: CASSPLTVGGNTIYF; DNA: TGTGCCAGCAGCCCCTTGACAGTGGGTGGAAACACCATATATTTT
D: NA; V: TRBV2; J: TRBJ2-5; size: many; CDR3: CASLENQETQYF; DNA: TGTGCCAGCCTCGAAAACCAAGAGACCCAGTACTTC
D: TRBD1; V: TRBV19; J: TRBJ1-5; size: NA; CDR3: CASHRGISNQPQHF; DNA: TGTGCCAGTCACAGGGGCATTAGCAATCAGCCCCAGCATTTT
D: TRBD2; V: TRBV28; J: TRBJ2-5; size: few; CDR3: CASSLKGLVQETQYF; DNA: TGTGCCAGCAGTTTAAAGGGACTAGTGCAAGAGACCCAGTACTTC
D: TRBD1; V: TRBV6-2/TRBV6-3; J: TRBJ2-7; size: few; CDR3: CASSSTEGDRGLYEQYF; DNA: TGTGCCAGCAGTTCCACCGAAGGGGACAGGGGGCTCTACGAGCAGTACTTC
D: NA; V: TRBV11-2; J: TRBJ2-1; size: many; CDR3: CASNHGVLSYNEQFF; DNA: TGTGCCAGCAACCACGGGGTCCTGTCCTACAATGAGCAGTTCTTC
D: NA; V: TRBV30; J: TRBJ2-3; size: many; CDR3: CAWRGSLGDTQYF; DNA: TGTGCCTGGAGAGGGAGTTTGGGAGATACGCAGTATTTT
D: NA; V: TRBV30; J: TRBJ1-1; size: few; CDR3: CAWSVPSLNTEAFF; DNA: TGTGCCTGGAGTGTACCATCTCTGAACACTGAAGCTTTCTTT
D: TRBD1; V: TRBV10-3; J: TRBJ1-2; size: many; CDR3: CAISAMTGEPYGYTF; DNA: TGTGCCATCAGTGCAATGACAGGGGAGCCCTATGGCTACACCTTC
D: NA; V: TRBV12-3/TRBV12-4; J: TRBJ2-2; size: many; CDR3: CASSPSRELFF; DNA: TGTGCCAGCAGCCCATCTAGGGAGCTGTTTTTT
D: NA; V: TRBV7-9; J: TRBJ1-2; size: NA; CDR3: CASSSSGGLYGYTF; DNA: TGTGCCAGCAGCTCCTCGGGGGGGTTGTATGGCTACACCTTC
D: NA; V: TRBV20-1; J: TRBJ2-1; size: once; CDR3: CSALRDSYNEQFF; DNA: TGCAGTGCACTCCGGGACTCCTACAATGAGCAGTTCTTC
D: TRBD2; V: TRBV20-1; J: TRBJ2-1; size: many; CDR3: CSARDRGGSSYNEQFF; DNA: TGCAGTGCTAGAGATCGGGGCGGGAGCTCCTACAATGAGCAGTTCTTC
D: NA; V: TRBV5-1; J: TRBJ1-5; size: NA; CDR3: CASSVDSYNQPQHF; DNA: TGCGCCAGCAGCGTGGACAGTTACAATCAGCCCCAGCATTTT
D: NA; V: TRBV14; J: TRBJ2-3; size: few; CDR3: CASSQESQGVWTDTQYF; DNA: TGTGCCAGCAGCCAAGAATCCCAGGGTGTTTGGACAGATACGCAGTATTTT
D: NA; V: TRBV12-3/TRBV12-4; J: TRBJ1-6; size: many; CDR3: CASSQGLRSPLHF; DNA: TGTGCCAGCAGCCAAGGGCTCCGTTCACCCCTCCACTTT
D: NA; V: TRBV28; J: TRBJ2-7; size: NA; CDR3: CASSSTTVLQQYF; DNA: TGTGCCAGCAGTTCAACCACCGTCCTACAGCAGTACTTC
D: NA; V: TRBV7-6; J: TRBJ2-2; size: NA; CDR3: CASSLALQTGELFF; DNA: TGTGCCAGCAGCTTAGCGCTTCAGACCGGGGAGCTGTTTTTT
D: TRBD1; V: TRBV24-1; J: TRBJ1-5; size: few; CDR3: CATSEGTGVSQPQHF; DNA: TGTGCCACCAGTGAGGGGACAGGGGTCAGTCAGCCCCAGCATTTT
D: NA; V: TRBV29-1; J: TRBJ2-2; size: NA; CDR3: CSAVGGGTGELFF; DNA: TGCAGCGCTGTGGGGGGCGGGACCGGGGAGCTGTTTTTT
D: NA; V: TRBV28; J: TRBJ1-4; size: many; CDR3: CASNGATDEKLFF; DNA: TGTGCCAGCAACGGGGCCACGGATGAAAAACTGTTTTTT
D: NA; V: TRBV6-1; J: TRBJ2-1; size: many; CDR3: CASSGQNYNEQFF; DNA: TGTGCCAGCAGCGGACAGAACTACAATGAGCAGTTCTTC
D: NA; V: TRBV9; J: TRBJ2-7; size: few; CDR3: CASSVDGSPGYEQYF; DNA: TGTGCCAGCAGCGTAGACGGTTCGCCGGGCTACGAGCAGTACTTC
D: NA; V: TRBV5-8; J: TRBJ1-5; size: few; CDR3: CASSLEGQTIYFNQPQHF; DNA: TGTGCCAGCAGCTTGGAGGGTCAGACCATCTACTTCAATCAGCCCCAGCATTTT
D: TRBD2; V: TRBV7-3; J: TRBJ2-1; size: many; CDR3: CASSISGRNNEQFF; DNA: TGTGCCAGCAGCATAAGCGGGAGGAACAATGAGCAGTTCTTC
D: TRBD1; V: TRBV12-5; J: TRBJ1-1; size: many; CDR3: CASGGQGLNTEAFF; DNA: TGTGCTAGTGGAGGACAGGGACTGAACACTGAAGCTTTCTTT
D: TRBD2; V: TRBV14; J: TRBJ2-3; size: many; CDR3: CASSQDRGLAGLADTQYF; DNA: TGTGCCAGCAGCCAAGATCGGGGACTAGCGGGGCTGGCAGATACGCAGTATTTT
D: NA; V: TRBV24-1; J: TRBJ1-2; size: many; CDR3: CATARSDSNYGYTF; DNA: TGTGCCACCGCTCGCTCGGACAGCAACTATGGCTACACCTTC